This is a list of T cell receptor beta chains from one sample in a study of blood T cell repertoires in COVID-19. TCRdb keeps only in-frame clones here, not all; method: immunoSEQ multiplex PCR. The sample carries roughly 220,000 clones, approximately 90% recorded once. Sequenced input: PBMCs or T cells enriched from blood (not recorded which). These receptors were obtained from a woman aged 40 to 55 with acute COVID-19. Each CDR3 is given with its conserved first and last residue. The D gene is left open where the match is weak. A clone size is listed for some rows: how often the clone was seen (once, few, many), or a class if it is expanded.

>TRBJ1-4|.|.|TRBV5-5
TGTGCCAGCAGCGCCCGGACTGCTAATAATGAAAAACTGTTTTTT
CASSARTANNEKLFF
>TRBJ2-1|.|TRBD2|TRBV4-1
TGCGCCAGCAGCCAAGGGTTTCCGGGACTACATAGTAATGAGCAGTTCTTC
CASSQGFPGLHSNEQFF
>TRBJ1-6|.|.|TRBV13
TGTGCCAGCAGCTTAGCGGGGGGCGTAGATAATTCACCCCTCCACTTT
CASSLAGGVDNSPLHF
>TRBJ1-4|.|TRBD1|TRBV19
TGTGCCACAACCGGGACAGGGGGCTCGTCTAATGAAAAACTGTTTTTT
CATTGTGGSSNEKLFF
>TRBJ2-5|.|TRBD2|TRBV5-1
TGCGCCAGCAGCTTGGAAGGGGAGGGGACCCAGTACTTC
CASSLEGEGTQYF
>TRBJ1-5|.|.|TRBV6-5
TGTGCCAGCACGCTCTCAGGGATCCCTCAGCCCCAGCATTTT
CASTLSGIPQPQHF
>TRBJ1-3|.|TRBD1|TRBV2
TGTGCCAGCAGTGAGGGACAGAGCTCTGGAAACACCATATATTTT
CASSEGQSSGNTIYF
>TRBJ1-1|few|TRBD1|TRBV29-1
TGCAGCGCTAAAGACAGGGTTGGAACTGAAGCTTTCTTT
CSAKDRVGTEAFF
>TRBJ1-1|.|.|TRBV3-1/TRBV3-2
TGTGCCAGCAGCCAAGAGGGGGGTCCGGGCACTGAAGCTTTCTTT
CASSQEGGPGTEAFF
>TRBJ1-1|.|.|TRBV21-1
TGTGCCAGCAGCTACGACAGGGTGTCAGGAAGAGGAGCTTTCTTT
CASSYDRVSGRGAFF